This T cell receptor beta chain stems from a study of cytomegalovirus exposure and HLA in healthy donors. Study summary: Earlier work reported 100 million or so unique TCR beta sequences from 150 million to 200 million T cells.

Study-wide results and limits: In a later analysis, a missense DCLRE1C variant was linked to TCR beta V- and J-gene trimming. A list of about 160 TCR beta chains associated with cytomegalovirus was given.

CDR3 length: 15 amino acids. Trimming left V 1 base short and J 1 base short, with 8 bases between. The germline CDR1 and CDR2 sequences are SGDLS and YYNGEE. Primers: 60 Vbeta forward and 13 Jbeta reverse. Some clones are missing from TCRdb's copy, which holds only in-frame ones; the method was immunoSEQ multiplex PCR. The sample shows under 150,000 clones, around 81% of them seen only once. Of note for this clone: Its antigen is still unknown.

The TCR comes from a woman aged 45-59 years in good health and CMV-seronegative. This chain uses TRBV9 with TRBJ2-2; TRBD2 might be the D (5 bases). Sequencing input: PBMCs. In nucleotides, the CDR3 is TGTGCCAGCAGCGTAACGGCGGGGAACACCGGGGAGCTGTTTTTT. Residues: CASSVTAGNTGELFF.